Following are 14 T cell receptor beta chains from one sample sequenced in a study of CD8 T cells in ankylosing spondylitis (dated 2017 in TCRdb). The study at large found these results: Blood from ankylosing spondylitis patients appeared to be characterized by a TCR beta motif composed of roughly eight highly homologous amino acid variants.

No antigens are known for them. Libraries were prepared through 5' RACE. The listed sequencing device is Illumina HiSeq 2500. TCRdb itself trimmed the public reads at Q25 with fastp, ran MiXCR and retained productive beta chains. Each entry is one CDR3 protein sequence, shown with its most common DNA and genes. A total of approximately 540,000 distinct CDR3 sequences appear in this sample, about 13% of them only once. Over 6.5% of the sample goes to the ten largest clones. Sequencing used blood, either unsorted or a sorted T cell fraction (not recorded which). Receptors were obtained from a male donor with ankylosing spondylitis.

This clonotype has a handful of counts. The V and J genes are TRBV20-1 and TRBJ2-7; 7 nucleotides line up with TRBD1. Germline loops: CDR1 DFQATT, CDR2 SNEGSKA (reference sequence). V gave up 4 bases and J gave up 6 bases; unmatched junction bases: 6. The CDR3 has 12 amino acids. This CDR3 reads CSATYRGGEQYV. CDR3 sequence (DNA): TGCAGTGCTACCTACAGGGGTGGCGAGCAGTACGTC.

This clonotype was seen at least ten times. This rearrangement joins TRBV7-9 to TRBJ2-7; D may be TRBD1 (5 bases). The CDR3 extends over 12 amino acids. Per germline, CDR1 SEHNR and CDR2 FQNEAQ (reference sequence). V lost 1 base and J 5 bases, leaving 6 bases between the germline ends. This CDR3 is CASSLVRDEQYF. DNA for the CDR3: TGTGCCAGCAGCTTAGTCAGGGACGAGCAGTACTTC.

The chain uses TRBV5-1 and TRBJ2-1; 10 nucleotides line up with TRBD1. CDR1 is SGHRS and CDR2 is YFSETQ in the germline V gene. The V segment lost 3 bases and the J segment 9 bases; nucleotides outside the gene matches: 9. The length of the CDR3 is 15 residues. The CDR3 sequence is CASSSAGQGISEQFF. The CDR3 DNA reads as TGCGCCAGCAGCTCGGCGGGACAGGGGATTAGTGAGCAGTTCTTC.

This clonotype occurred a few times. The chain combines TRBV13 with TRBJ2-7, with D unclear. CDR1 is PRHDT, CDR2 FYEKMQ, per germline (reference sequence). Trimming removed 5 bases from V and 3 bases from J, with 17 bases in between. The CDR3 spans 15 residues. The CDR3: CASSPLPPDRYEQYF. The DNA for the CDR3 is TGTGCCAGCAGCCCGCTCCCCCCGGACCGCTACGAGCAGTACTTC. Variable domain in full (rest from reference TRBV13 and TRBJ2-7): AAGVIQSPRHLIKEKRETATLKCYPIPRHDTVYWYQQGPGQDPQFLISFYEKMQSDKGSIPDRFSAQQFSDYHSELNMSSLELGDSALYFCASSPLPPDRYEQYFGPGTRLTVT.

The chain employs TRBV15 and TRBJ1-4; 10 positions match TRBD1. The V gene end was trimmed by 5 bases and the J gene end by 7 bases; junction bases not matched to a gene: 7. Per the germline V gene, CDR1 is LNHNV and CDR2 is YYDKDF (reference sequence). CDR3 length: 15 amino acids. CDR3 nucleotide sequence: TGTGCCACCAGCGGGGACAGGGGTGATGGTGAAAAACTGTTTTTT. It is translated as CATSGDRGDGEKLFF.

This clonotype appeared a few times. The chain carries TRBV5-1 and TRBJ1-1; maybe TRBD1 (5 bases). Germline assignment: CDR1 SGHRS and CDR2 YFSETQ. Trimming took off 4 bases at V and 3 bases at J, with 16 bases between the two ends. The CDR3 runs 15 residues. CDR3 loop: CASSRGGVGDTEAFF. CDR3 nucleotides: TGCGCCAGCAGCCGGGGGGGGGTTGGAGACACTGAAGCTTTCTTT.

The sample holds a few counts of this clonotype. The CDR3 here is CSATPALSTGESQPQHF. The CDR3, as DNA: TGCAGTGCTACGCCCGCCCTATCTACAGGGGAGAGTCAGCCCCAGCATTTT. The rearrangement joins TRBV20-1 to TRBJ1-5, with 7 positions matching TRBD1. Germline CDR1 and CDR2: DFQATT and SNEGSKA (reference sequence). V was pared by 4 bases and J by 6 bases, with 18 bases of the junction left unmatched. This CDR3 has 17 residues.

This clonotype was detected only a few times. This chain joins TRBV14 and TRBJ2-1; D not resolved. CDR1 is SGHDN and CDR2 is FVKESK in the germline V gene. CDR3 length: 13 amino acids. The V end was cut by 2 bases, the J end by 9 bases, with 11 bases between. Here the CDR3 reads CASSQTSRIEQFF. The CDR3 coding sequence is TGTGCCAGCAGCCAAACCTCTAGGATTGAGCAGTTCTTC.

This clonotype was counted between two and nine times. The rearrangement uses TRBV20-1 and TRBJ2-5; tentatively, D is TRBD1 (5 bases). CDR1 is DFQATT and CDR2 is SNEGSKA in the germline V gene (reference sequence). V was trimmed by 3 bases and J by 2 bases, leaving 13 bases between them. The CDR3 runs 14 residues. CDR3 bases: TGCAGTGCTAGGGCAGGGATCTCACAAGAGACCCAGTACTTC. It translates to CSARAGISQETQYF.

This chain joins TRBV20-1 and TRBJ2-3; 8 nucleotides agree with TRBD2. The CDR3 contains 15 residues. Germline-derived CDR1 and CDR2 are DFQATT and SNEGSKA (reference sequence). Losses at the gene ends were 5 bases for V and 1 base for J; bases not matched to a gene: 8. The CDR3 loop is CSAPSGRMGTDTQYF. CDR3 coding DNA: TGCAGTGCTCCAAGCGGGAGAATGGGCACAGATACGCAGTATTTT.

The chain recombines TRBV15 with TRBJ2-1, with TRBD1 matching over 9 bases. Germline values: CDR1 LNHNV, CDR2 YYDKDF (reference sequence). The CDR3 extends over 19 amino acids. V was clipped by 3 bases and J by 0 bases; unmatched bases: 12. The CDR3 sequence is CATSRPPGQGKGSYNEQFF. In DNA form, the CDR3 reads TGTGCCACCAGCAGGCCGCCGGGACAGGGAAAGGGCTCCTACAATGAGCAGTTCTTC.

The rearrangement uses TRBV5-1 and TRBJ2-7; 8 nucleotides agree with TRBD1. The germline gives CDR1 SGHRS, CDR2 YFSETQ. There are 13 residues in the CDR3. The V segment lost 4 bases and the J segment 5 bases; nucleotides outside the gene matches: 5. The CDR3 coding sequence is TGCGCCAGCAGCCGGACAGGGAGCCACGAGCAGTACTTC. It yields the protein CASSRTGSHEQYF.

The rearrangement uses TRBV29-1 and TRBJ1-1, with a possible D match to TRBD1 (6 bases). V was shortened by 2 bases and J by 1 base, with 11 bases between the two germline ends. Germline CDR1 and CDR2: SQVTM and ANQGSEA. The length of the CDR3 is 14 residues. The CDR3: CSVERQAPNTEAFF. The CDR3 nucleotides read TGCAGCGTTGAAAGACAGGCCCCGAACACTGAAGCTTTCTTT.

In nucleotides, the CDR3 is TGCGCCAGCACCCCCCAGGGGGGGGCTATGAACACTGAAGCTTTCTTT. Its translation: CASTPQGGAMNTEAFF. The chain carries TRBV5-1 and TRBJ1-1; TRBD1 agrees at 7 bases. This CDR3 has 16 residues. V dropped 6 bases and J dropped 0; count of bases not matched to a gene: 11. CDR1 SGHRS and CDR2 YFSETQ come from the germline V gene.